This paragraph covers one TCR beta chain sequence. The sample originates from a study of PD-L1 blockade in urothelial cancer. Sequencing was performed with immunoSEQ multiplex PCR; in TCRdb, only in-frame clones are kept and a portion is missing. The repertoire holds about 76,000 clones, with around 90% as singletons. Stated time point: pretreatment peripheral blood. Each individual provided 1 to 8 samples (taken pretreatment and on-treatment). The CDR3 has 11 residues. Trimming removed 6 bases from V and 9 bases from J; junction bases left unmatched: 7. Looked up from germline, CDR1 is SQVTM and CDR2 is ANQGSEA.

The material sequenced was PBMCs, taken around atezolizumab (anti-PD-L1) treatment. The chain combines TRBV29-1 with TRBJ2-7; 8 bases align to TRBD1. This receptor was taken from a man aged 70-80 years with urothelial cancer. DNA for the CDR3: TGCAGCGTGGCCTCAGGGGGCGCGCAGTACTTC. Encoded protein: CSVASGGAQYF.